Below, 15 T cell receptor beta chains from the same sample are listed, as sequenced in a study of cytomegalovirus exposure and HLA in healthy donors. Assay: immunoSEQ multiplex PCR; the TCRdb copy retains only in-frame clones and omits some. Of 130,000 to 150,000 clones listed, 89% are singletons. The sample comprised PBMCs. These receptors all come from a young woman in good health and CMV-seropositive.

The chain has TRBV2 and TRBJ1-1; D is ambiguous. CDR3 size: 14 residues. Looked up from germline, CDR1 is SNHLY and CDR2 is FYNNEI. Trimming pared 3 bases from V and 2 bases from J, leaving 10 bases between. The CDR3, as DNA: TGTGCCAGCAGTGAGGGCCGTTCAAACACTGAAGCTTTCTTT. Residues: CASSEGRSNTEAFF.

V usage is TRBV19 and J usage is TRBJ1-6, with unresolved D. V shed 5 bases and J shed 6 bases, with 14 bases lying between them. The germline V gene has CDR1 LNHDA and CDR2 SQIVND (reference sequence). There are 15 residues in the CDR3. The CDR3 DNA is TGTGCCAGTAGTCTAACGTGGGAGCTTAATTCACCCCTCCACTTT. It encodes CASSLTWELNSPLHF.

In this sample, this clone turned up once. The chain couples TRBV15 to TRBJ1-1, with TRBD1 matching over 8 bases. The CDR3 spans 15 residues. Trimming removed 4 bases from V and 1 base from J; junction bases left unmatched: 5. Germline V gives CDR1 LNHNV, CDR2 YYDKDF (reference sequence). The CDR3 reads CATSTGQGTNTEAFF. The CDR3 nucleotides are TGTGCCACCAGCACCGGACAGGGTACGAACACTGAAGCTTTCTTT.

The V call is TRBV7-9, the J call TRBJ2-1, with D unresolved. The V end lost 6 bases, the J end lost 16 bases, and 7 bases lay between the germline ends. This CDR3 comprises 8 residues. Germline V gene sequence: CDR1 SEHNR, CDR2 FQNEAQ (reference sequence). The CDR3 loop reads CASSPTFF. The CDR3 DNA follows: TGTGCCAGCAGTCCAACTTTCTTC.

In its sample, this clone was seen once. This chain connects TRBV12-5 to TRBJ2-3; 7 bases map to TRBD2. J was trimmed by 0 bases and V by 1 base; bases with no gene match: 19. Looked up from germline, CDR1 is LGHNT and CDR2 is FRNRAP. This CDR3 has 21 residues. In nucleotides, the CDR3 is TGTGCTAGTGGTTTGGCCGACCGTGGACTAGTACGGGTGGGAAGCACAGATACGCAGTATTTT. Encoded protein: CASGLADRGLVRVGSTDTQYF. Full variable domain (outside the CDR3, taken from reference TRBV12-5 and TRBJ2-3): DARVTQTPRHKVTEMGQEVTMRCQPILGHNTVFWYRQTMMQGLELLAYFRNRAPLDDSGMPKDRFSAEMPDATLATLKIQPSEPRDSAVYFCASGLADRGLVRVGSTDTQYFGPGTRLTVL.

This sequence joins TRBV28 and TRBJ1-6; D remains unclear. This CDR3 is 16 amino acids long. Germline lookup yields CDR1 MDHEN and CDR2 SYDVKM. Trimming pared 8 bases from V and 6 bases from J, leaving 20 bases between. CDR3 DNA: TGTGCCAGCCTCGATTTGTCCGCCCGGGTTAATTCACCCCTCCACTTT. Translation: CASLDLSARVNSPLHF.

The CDR3 spells CSAGQLLNTEAFF. In DNA form, the CDR3 reads TGCAGCGCGGGACAGTTGCTGAACACTGAAGCTTTCTTT. The rearrangement uses TRBV29-1 and TRBJ1-1; TRBD1 matches 7 bases. This CDR3 has 13 amino acids. From germline, CDR1 is SQVTM and CDR2 ANQGSEA. After removal of 7 bases from V and 0 bases from J, the junction contained 5 bases not matched to a gene.

This chain connects TRBV2 to TRBJ2-3; D is possibly TRBD2 (5 bases). The V end lost 4 bases, the J end lost 3 bases, and 8 bases lay between the germline ends. This CDR3 region has 13 residues. The V gene's germline CDR1 is SNHLY and CDR2 FYNNEI. DNA for the CDR3: TGTGCCAGCAGTGGAGGGAGAACAGATACGCAGTATTTT. As protein: CASSGGRTDTQYF.

CDR3 coding DNA: TGTGCCAGTAGCCCGGCGGCTGGCCAGCAGCCCAAACTGTTTTTT. This codes for CASSPAAGQQPKLFF. The chain is built from TRBV19 and TRBJ1-4, with no clear D. Trimming cost V 6 bases and J 11 bases, with 22 bases left between them. The germline V gene encodes CDR1 LNHDA and CDR2 SQIVND (reference sequence). The CDR3 sequence is 15 residues long.

This clone was observed once. The chain couples TRBV2 to TRBJ2-5, with TRBD1 matching 8 bases. The junction had 5 bases not matched to a gene; V was cut back by 6 bases and J by 2 bases. The CDR3 has 14 amino acids. From germline, CDR1 is SNHLY and CDR2 FYNNEI. CDR3 protein: CASSADRAQETQYF. The CDR3 DNA reads as TGTGCCAGCAGCGCGGACAGGGCACAAGAGACCCAGTACTTC.

J is TRBJ2-1 and V is TRBV19; 8 nucleotides match TRBD1. The CDR3 runs 14 residues. The junction had 7 bases not matched to a gene; V was cut back by 0 bases and J by 12 bases. Germline assignment: CDR1 LNHDA and CDR2 SQIVND (reference sequence). Here the CDR3 reads CASSIEWDRPGQFF. DNA of the CDR3: TGTGCCAGTAGTATAGAGTGGGACAGGCCAGGGCAGTTCTTC. The variable domain in full, with the rest retrieved from reference TRBV19 and TRBJ2-1, is DGGITQSPKYLFRKEGQNVTLSCEQNLNHDAMYWYRQDPGQGLRLIYYSQIVNDFQKGDIAEGYSVSREKKESFPLTVTSAQKNPTAFYLCASSIEWDRPGQFFGPGTRLTVL.

The chain employs TRBV5-1 and TRBJ2-6; 7 bases match TRBD1. With 0 bases clipped from V and 7 bases from J, the junction kept 1 base outside the gene matches. The CDR3 contains 14 residues. In germline, CDR1 is SGHRS, CDR2 YFSETQ. DNA for the CDR3: TGCGCCAGCAGCTTGGGACAGGGAGCCAACGTCCTGACTTTC. Translated, it gives CASSLGQGANVLTF.

The J gene is TRBJ2-2, the V gene TRBV5-1, with D possibly matching TRBD1 (5 bases). Trimming took off 1 base at V and 2 bases at J, with 9 bases between the two ends. Germline V CDR1 and CDR2: SGHRS, YFSETQ. The CDR3 is 15 residues long. The CDR3, as DNA: TGCGCCAGCAGCTTGCCGCAGGGAAACACCGGGGAGCTGTTTTTT. It encodes CASSLPQGNTGELFF.

The chain couples TRBV5-1 to TRBJ1-1, with a weak D call TRBD1 (6 bases). CDR1 is SGHRS, CDR2 YFSETQ, per germline. V was cut by 0 bases and J by 9 bases, with 18 bases left in between. CDR3 length: 15 residues. DNA for the CDR3: TGCGCCAGCAGCTTGGCCGGGGGGCTCGACTTTAAAGCTTTCTTT. The encoded protein is CASSLAGGLDFKAFF. Drawing the rest from reference TRBV5-1 and TRBJ1-1, the complete variable domain is KAGVTQTPRYLIKTRGQQVTLSCSPISGHRSVSWYQQTPGQGLQFLFEYFSETQRNKGNFPGRFSGRQFSNSRSEMNVSTLELGDSALYLCASSLAGGLDFKAFFGQGTRLTVV.

The chain's CDR3 is CASSLVGQGAVYGYTF. CDR3 bases: TGTGCCAGCAGCTTAGTCGGACAGGGGGCAGTCTATGGCTACACCTTC. This chain uses TRBV7-2 with TRBJ1-2; 11 bases match TRBD1. Germline V CDR1 and CDR2: SGHTA, FQGNSA. V dropped 1 base and J dropped 4; count of bases not matched to a gene: 5. CDR3 length equals 16 residues.